This T cell receptor beta chain was sequenced in a study of T cell responses to AZD1222 COVID-19 vaccine. The study, taken as a whole, reports: Donors, mostly white British, included more females; clonal diversity was possibly underestimated.

This CDR3 region has 16 residues. Germline V gene sequence: CDR1 MNHEY, CDR2 SMNVEV (reference sequence). Unmatched junction bases numbered 20, after V lost 10 bases and J lost 8 bases. Generated by immunoSEQ multiplex PCR, the TCRdb table keeps only in-frame clones and is missing some. The sample holds 120,000 or so clones, about nine tenths seen once. As to this clone: Its specificity is not known.

The chain has TRBV27 and TRBJ2-1, with 7 bases lining up with TRBD1. The TCR sequence derives from an adult in good health. The material sequenced was peripheral blood, taken on day 0 of AZD1222 vaccination. CDR3 residues: CANQTGLRRALDEQFF. The CDR3 nucleotides read TGTGCCAATCAGACAGGGTTGAGGCGGGCGTTGGATGAGCAGTTCTTC.